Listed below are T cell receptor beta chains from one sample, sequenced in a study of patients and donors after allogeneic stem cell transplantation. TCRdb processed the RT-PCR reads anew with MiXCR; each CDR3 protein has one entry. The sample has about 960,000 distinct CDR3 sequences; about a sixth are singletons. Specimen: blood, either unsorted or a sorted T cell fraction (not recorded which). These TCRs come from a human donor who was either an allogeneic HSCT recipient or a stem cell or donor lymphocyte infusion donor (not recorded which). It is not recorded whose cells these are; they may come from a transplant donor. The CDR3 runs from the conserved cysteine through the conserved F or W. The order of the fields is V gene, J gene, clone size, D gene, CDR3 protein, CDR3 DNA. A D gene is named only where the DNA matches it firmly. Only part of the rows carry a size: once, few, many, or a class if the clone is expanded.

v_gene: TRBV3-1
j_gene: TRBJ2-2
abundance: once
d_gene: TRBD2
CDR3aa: CASSPTPGTSGSASNTGELFF
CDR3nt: TGTGCCAGCAGCCCGACCCCCGGGACTAGCGGGAGCGCCTCGAACACCGGGGAGCTGTTTTTT

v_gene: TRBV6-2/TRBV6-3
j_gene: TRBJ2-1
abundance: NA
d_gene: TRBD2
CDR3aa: CASSYRPSGRDEQFF
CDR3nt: TGTGCCAGCAGTTACCGGCCTAGCGGGCGGGATGAGCAGTTCTTC

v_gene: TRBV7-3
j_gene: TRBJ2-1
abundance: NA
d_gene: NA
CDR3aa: CASSLQTAAYNEQFF
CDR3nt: TGTGCCAGCAGCCTTCAGACAGCAGCCTACAATGAGCAGTTCTTC

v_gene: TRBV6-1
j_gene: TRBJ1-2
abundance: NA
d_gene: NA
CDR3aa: CASIPRGRNLYGYTF
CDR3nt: TGTGCCAGCATCCCCCGGGGCAGGAACCTCTATGGCTACACCTTC

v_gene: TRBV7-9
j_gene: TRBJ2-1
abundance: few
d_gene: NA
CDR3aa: CASSLGGGGYEQFF
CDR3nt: TGTGCCAGCAGCTTAGGGGGTGGCGGTTATGAGCAGTTCTTC

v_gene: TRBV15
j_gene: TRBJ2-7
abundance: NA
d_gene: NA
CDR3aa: CATSRDTAPRASYEQYF
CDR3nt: TGTGCCACCAGCAGAGACACAGCTCCACGTGCTTCCTACGAGCAGTACTTC

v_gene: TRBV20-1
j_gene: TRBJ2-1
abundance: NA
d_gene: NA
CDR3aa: CSARDTGYNEQFF
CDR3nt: TGCAGTGCTAGGGATACAGGCTACAATGAGCAGTTCTTC

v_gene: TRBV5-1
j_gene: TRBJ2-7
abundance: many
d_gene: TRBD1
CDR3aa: CASSYEGQGREQYF
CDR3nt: TGCGCCAGCAGCTACGAAGGACAGGGGAGGGAGCAGTACTTC

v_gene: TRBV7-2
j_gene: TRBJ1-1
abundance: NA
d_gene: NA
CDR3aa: CASSSFAGHRKTEAFF
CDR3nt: TGTGCCAGCAGCTCCTTCGCGGGACATAGGAAGACTGAAGCTTTCTTT

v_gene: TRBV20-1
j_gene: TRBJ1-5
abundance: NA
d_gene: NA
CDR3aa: CSAIVRRSNQPQHF
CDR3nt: TGCAGTGCTATAGTGAGGAGGAGCAATCAGCCCCAGCATTTT

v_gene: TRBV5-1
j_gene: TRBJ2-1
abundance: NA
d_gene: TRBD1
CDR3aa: CASSSNRGPHEQFF
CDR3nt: TGCGCCAGCAGCTCCAACAGGGGGCCCCATGAGCAGTTCTTC

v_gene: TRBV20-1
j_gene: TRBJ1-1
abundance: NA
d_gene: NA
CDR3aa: CSARAGTLGTEAFF
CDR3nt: TGCAGTGCTAGGGCTGGGACTCTGGGCACTGAAGCTTTCTTT

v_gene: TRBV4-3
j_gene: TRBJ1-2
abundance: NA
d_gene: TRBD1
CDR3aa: CASSQDMRDRRGYTF
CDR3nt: TGCGCCAGCAGCCAAGATATGAGGGACAGGCGTGGCTACACCTTC

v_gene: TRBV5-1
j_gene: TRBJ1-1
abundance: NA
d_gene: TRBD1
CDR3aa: CASSFTTGESTEAFF
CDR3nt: TGCGCCAGCAGCTTTACCACAGGGGAGAGCACTGAAGCTTTCTTT

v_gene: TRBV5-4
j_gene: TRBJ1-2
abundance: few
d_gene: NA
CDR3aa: CASSRWGGLAYGYTF
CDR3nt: TGTGCCAGCAGCCGATGGGGGGGGCTGGCCTATGGCTACACCTTC

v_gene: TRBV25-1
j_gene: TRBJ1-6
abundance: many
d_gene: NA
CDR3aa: CASSELVRSPLHF
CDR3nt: TGTGCCAGCAGTGAATTAGTGAGATCACCCCTCCACTTT

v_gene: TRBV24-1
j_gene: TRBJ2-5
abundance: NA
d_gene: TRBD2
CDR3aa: CATSDQTSGWETQYF
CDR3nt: TGTGCCACCAGTGACCAGACTAGCGGGTGGGAGACCCAGTACTTC

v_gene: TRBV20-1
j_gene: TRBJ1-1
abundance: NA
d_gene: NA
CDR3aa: CSARDGITNTEAFF
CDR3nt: TGCAGTGCTAGAGATGGGATTACGAACACTGAAGCTTTCTTT

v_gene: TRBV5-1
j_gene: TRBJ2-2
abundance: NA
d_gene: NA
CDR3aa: CASKAAPHTTGELFF
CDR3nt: TGCGCCAGCAAGGCGGCCCCGCATACCACCGGGGAGCTGTTTTTT

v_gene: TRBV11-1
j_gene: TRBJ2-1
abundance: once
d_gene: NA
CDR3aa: CASSYTGSNNEQFF
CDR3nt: TGTGCCAGCAGCTATACGGGATCGAACAATGAGCAGTTCTTC

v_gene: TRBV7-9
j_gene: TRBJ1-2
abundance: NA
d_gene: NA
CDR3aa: CASSSRDNGGYTF
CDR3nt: TGTGCCAGCAGCTCAAGGGATAACGGGGGCTACACCTTC

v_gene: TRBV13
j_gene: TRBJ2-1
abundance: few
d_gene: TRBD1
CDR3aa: CASSPGGQGADNEQFF
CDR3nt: TGTGCCAGCAGCCCGGGTGGGCAGGGGGCTGACAATGAGCAGTTCTTC

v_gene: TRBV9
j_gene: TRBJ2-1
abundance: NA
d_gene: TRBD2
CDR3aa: CASSGPAGVYNEQFF
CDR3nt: TGTGCCAGCAGCGGCCCAGCGGGGGTCTACAATGAGCAGTTCTTC

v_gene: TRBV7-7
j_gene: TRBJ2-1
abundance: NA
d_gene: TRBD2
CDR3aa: CASSPGTSASSYNEQFF
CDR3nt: TGTGCCAGCAGCCCAGGGACTAGCGCTAGCTCCTACAATGAGCAGTTCTTC

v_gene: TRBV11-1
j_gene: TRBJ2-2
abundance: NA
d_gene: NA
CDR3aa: CATSSTGELFF
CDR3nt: TGTGCCACTTCGAGCACCGGGGAGCTGTTTTTT

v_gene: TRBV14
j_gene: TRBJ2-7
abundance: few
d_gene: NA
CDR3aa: CASSPDRFSSYEQYF
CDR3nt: TGTGCCAGCAGTCCAGACAGGTTTAGCTCCTACGAGCAGTACTTC

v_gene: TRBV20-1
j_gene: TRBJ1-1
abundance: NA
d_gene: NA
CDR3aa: CSAPLGRTEAFF
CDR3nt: TGCAGTGCTCCGCTGGGGCGTACTGAAGCTTTCTTT

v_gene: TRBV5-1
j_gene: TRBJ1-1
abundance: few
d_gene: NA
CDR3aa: CASSLDEGRNTEAFF
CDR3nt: TGCGCCAGCAGCTTGGACGAAGGTAGGAACACTGAAGCTTTCTTT

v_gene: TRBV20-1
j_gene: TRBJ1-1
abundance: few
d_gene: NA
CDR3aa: CSARDQRGAGAFF
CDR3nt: TGCAGTGCTAGAGATCAACGAGGGGCCGGGGCTTTCTTT

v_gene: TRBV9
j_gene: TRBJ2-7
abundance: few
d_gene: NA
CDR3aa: CASSPLASVNLYEQYF
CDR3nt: TGTGCCAGCAGCCCCCTGGCGTCAGTCAACCTCTACGAGCAGTACTTC

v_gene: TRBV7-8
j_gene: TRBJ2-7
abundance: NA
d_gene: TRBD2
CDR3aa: CASSSGLASTYEQYF
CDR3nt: TGTGCCAGCAGCTCGGGACTAGCTAGTACCTACGAGCAGTACTTC

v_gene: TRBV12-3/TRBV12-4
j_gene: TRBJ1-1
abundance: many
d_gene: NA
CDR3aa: CASSLGPGLGNTEAFF
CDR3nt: TGTGCCAGCAGTTTAGGGCCAGGGTTGGGGAACACTGAAGCTTTCTTT

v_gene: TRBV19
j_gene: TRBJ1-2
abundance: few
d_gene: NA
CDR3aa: CASSILLSNYGYTF
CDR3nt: TGTGCCAGTAGTATTTTATTGAGTAACTATGGCTACACCTTC

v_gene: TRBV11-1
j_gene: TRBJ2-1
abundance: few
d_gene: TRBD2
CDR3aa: CASSLFLSGRAGLWNEQFF
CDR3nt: TGTGCCAGCAGCTTATTTCTTAGCGGGAGGGCGGGGCTTTGGAATGAGCAGTTCTTC

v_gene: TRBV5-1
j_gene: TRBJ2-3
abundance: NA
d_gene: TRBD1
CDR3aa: CASSLWGSGQARTDTQYF
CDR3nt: TGCGCCAGCAGCTTGTGGGGGTCGGGACAGGCCCGCACAGATACGCAGTATTTT

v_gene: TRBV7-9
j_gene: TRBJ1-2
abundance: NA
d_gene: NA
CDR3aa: CASSLAQWGYTF
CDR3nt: TGTGCCAGCAGCTTAGCGCAATGGGGCTACACCTTC

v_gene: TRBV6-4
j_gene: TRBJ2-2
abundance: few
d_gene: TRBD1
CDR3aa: CASRVDRDATGELFF
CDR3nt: TGTGCCAGCAGAGTTGACAGGGATGCCACCGGGGAGCTGTTTTTT

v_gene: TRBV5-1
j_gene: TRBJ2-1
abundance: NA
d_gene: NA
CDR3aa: CASSSGAGRSYNEQFF
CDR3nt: TGCGCCAGCAGCTCTGGAGCGGGCCGATCCTACAATGAGCAGTTCTTC

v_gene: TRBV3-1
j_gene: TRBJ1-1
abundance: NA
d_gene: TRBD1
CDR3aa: CASSHRGRVGTEAFF
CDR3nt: TGTGCCAGCAGCCACAGGGGGCGGGTGGGCACTGAAGCTTTCTTT

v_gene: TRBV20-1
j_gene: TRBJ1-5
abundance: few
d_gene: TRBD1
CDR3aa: CSATRDRGLFGNQPQHF
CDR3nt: TGCAGTGCTACCCGGGACAGGGGACTTTTTGGCAATCAGCCCCAGCATTTT

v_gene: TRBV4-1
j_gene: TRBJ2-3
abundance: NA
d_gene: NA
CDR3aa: CASSQGEGKVGDTQYF
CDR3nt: TGCGCCAGCAGCCAAGGCGAGGGGAAGGTAGGAGATACGCAGTATTTT

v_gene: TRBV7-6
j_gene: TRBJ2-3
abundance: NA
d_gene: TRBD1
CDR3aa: CASSLVVRGTNTQYF
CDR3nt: TGTGCCAGCAGCTTAGTTGTCAGGGGGACAAATACGCAGTATTTT

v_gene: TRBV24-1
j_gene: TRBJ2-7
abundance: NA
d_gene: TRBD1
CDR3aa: CATSDRTGGTYEQYF
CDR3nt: TGTGCCACCAGTGACCGAACAGGGGGCACATACGAGCAGTACTTC

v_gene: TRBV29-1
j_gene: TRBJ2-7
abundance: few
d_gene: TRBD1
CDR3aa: CSVRRQGRTYEQYF
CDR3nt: TGCAGCGTCCGCCGACAGGGGCGGACCTACGAGCAGTACTTC

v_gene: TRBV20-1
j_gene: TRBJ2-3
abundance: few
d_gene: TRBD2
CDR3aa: CSARVASGWGTDTQYF
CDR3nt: TGCAGTGCTAGAGTCGCTAGCGGGTGGGGCACAGATACGCAGTATTTT